The TCR beta chain under discussion was sequenced for a study of blood T cell repertoires in COVID-19. In the study overall: Acute-phase and convalescent COVID-19 samples originated in the United States, Italy and Spain. The cDNA or gDNA used as material had been derived from T cells, B-cell-depleted T cells, or PBMCs.

The CDR3 runs 15 residues. Germline CDR1 and CDR2: PRHDT and FYEKMQ (reference sequence). V was clipped by 4 bases and J by 7 bases; unmatched bases: 6. As processed by the authors: Reference gene primers were amplified, and this amplification served to estimate nucleated cell counts. Generated by immunoSEQ multiplex PCR, the TCRdb table keeps only in-frame clones and is missing some. The V and J calls and the clone size are those of that table, but D and trimming were determined from the DNA. The data contain over 250,000 clones, approximately 83% of them seen just once; the ten biggest clones take up approximately 10%.

The chain recombines TRBV13 with TRBJ1-4, with TRBD1 matching 10 bases. This sequence was found in a woman between 45 and 65 years old who had recovered from COVID-19. Input material: peripheral blood. CDR3 DNA: TGTGCCAGCAGCTCCTCGGGACAGGGGCCTGAAAAACTGTTTTTT. It yields the protein CASSSSGQGPEKLFF.